A single T cell receptor (beta chain) is shown here with its context. Its cognate antigen is unknown. Negative isolation was applied to CD8+ and CD4+ T cells, and FACS enrichment was applied to TEMRA cells. Reverse transcription of roughly 0.5 to 1 ug RNA used random hexamers. An immunoSEQ multiplex PCR generated amplified TCR beta CDR3 products spanning 54 Vbeta and 13 Jbeta. TCRdb ran MiXCR on the immunoSEQ multiplex PCR reads and lists one entry per CDR3 protein. The sample gives approximately 130,000 distinct CDR3 sequences, 90% to 95% of which show up once; more than 0.095% is in the top ten. The source of the sample is a study of CD8 T cells in Susac syndrome. The study's findings and limits: The study acknowledged a relatively small number of individuals in its TCR sequencing and HLA analysis.

The CDR3 length is 16 residues. V gave up 3 bases and J gave up 2 bases, with 17 bases separating them. CDR1 is SNHLY and CDR2 is FYNNEI in the germline V gene. The chain recombines TRBV2 with TRBJ2-7; TRBD1 is a possible D gene (5 bases). The material sequenced was CD4+ T cells from PBMCs. The clonotype originates from a human donor in good health. The CDR3 here is CASSEGQASTAYEQYF. Here the CDR3 DNA reads TGTGCCAGCAGTGAGGGGCAGGCCTCTACCGCCTACGAGCAGTACTTC.